This T cell receptor beta chain was observed in a study of beta chain features in type 1 diabetes. One heparinised draw, averaging roughly 100 mL, was taken per donor. CDR1 and CDR2 (germline): SQVTM, ANQGSEA. Trimming cost V 0 bases and J 3 bases, with 9 bases left between them. The CDR3 has 14 residues. The whole isolated RNA underwent reverse transcription, so sequencing captured expressed TCRB transcripts. Here immunoSEQ multiplex PCR was the method, and the copy in TCRdb shows in-frame clones only, minus some. The top ten hold roughly 0.035% of the sample, which has 400,000 to 450,000 clones, approximately 15% seen once.

This chain joins TRBV29-1 and TRBJ1-5; D may be TRBD1 (5 bases). Sequencing was done on a sample of naive CD4+ T cells from blood. The source is a man in his thirties or forties in good health. The chain's CDR3 is CSVEDGGINQPQHF. CDR3 nucleotides: TGCAGCGTTGAAGACGGGGGTATCAATCAGCCCCAGCATTTT. The full variable domain, with the rest looked up from reference TRBV29-1 and TRBJ1-5, is SAVISQKPSRDICQRGTSLTIQCQVDSQVTMMFWYRQQPGQSLTLIATANQGSEATYESGFVIDKFPISRPNLTFSTLTVSNMSPEDSSIYLCSVEDGGINQPQHFGDGTRLSIL.